A single sample is the source of the 25 T cell receptor beta chains below, sequenced in a study of blood T cells in healthy people across ages. A second 7 to 11 cycle PCR used barcoded and J-beta primers. TCRdb ran MiXCR on the 5' RACE reads and lists one entry per CDR3 protein. The sample yields hundreds of thousands of distinct CDR3 sequences, approximately 43% seen once. Sequences were obtained from blood. Receptors originate from a woman aged 55 to 70 in good health.

For the CDR3, the DNA is TGTGCCAGCAGCTTCAGTTCAAGCGGGACCTTAGGAGGCTACACCTTC. As protein: CASSFSSSGTLGGYTF. The genes are TRBV7-9 and TRBJ1-2; D is perhaps TRBD1 (5 bases). The CDR3 totals 16 residues. The germline CDR1 and CDR2 sequences are SEHNR and FQNEAQ (reference sequence). Trimming removed 3 bases from V and 8 bases from J, with 22 bases in between.

This chain uses TRBV7-9 with TRBJ1-1; 7 bases line up with TRBD1. V was clipped by 3 bases and J by 0 bases; unmatched bases: 16. The CDR3 is 19 amino acids. Germline V CDR1 and CDR2: SEHNR, FQNEAQ (reference sequence). For the CDR3, the DNA is TGTGCCAGCAGCTTCTCCCTCCTCCGGACAGGTAACATGAACACTGAAGCTTTCTTT. Residues: CASSFSLLRTGNMNTEAFF.

A few counts support this clonotype. This chain uses TRBV27 with TRBJ2-1, with 9 bases that match TRBD1. With V trimmed by 7 bases and J by 6 bases, 10 bases remained unmatched. CDR1 is MNHEY and CDR2 is SMNVEV in the germline V gene (reference sequence). The CDR3 sequence is 15 residues long. The chain's CDR3 is CASTRRDRAPNEQFF. CDR3 DNA sequence: TGTGCCAGCACCCGGCGGGACAGGGCCCCCAATGAGCAGTTCTTC.

This chain links TRBV10-3 with TRBJ2-3; the D gene is possibly TRBD1 (5 bases). CDR3 length: 14 residues. V dropped 7 bases and J dropped 0 bases, with 11 bases sitting between them. Germline-derived CDR1 and CDR2 are ENHRY and SYGVKD. CDR3 amino acids: CAINQGASTDTQYF. In DNA, the CDR3 is TGTGCCATCAATCAAGGGGCAAGCACAGATACGCAGTATTTT.

This chain uses TRBV20-1 with TRBJ1-2, with 9 bases matching TRBD1. The V and J ends lost 0 bases and 5 bases, in that order; junction bases with no gene match: 7. The CDR3 is 15 residues long. Germline V gene lookup returns CDR1 DFQATT and CDR2 SNEGSKA (reference sequence). CDR3 protein: CSARDLGTGLYGYTF. The CDR3 DNA reads as TGCAGTGCTAGAGATCTGGGGACAGGGTTATATGGCTACACCTTC.

This chain connects TRBV10-3 to TRBJ1-2; no reliable D call. Germline V gene lookup returns CDR1 ENHRY and CDR2 SYGVKD. The ends were cut back, 2 bases at V and 1 base at J, with 8 bases in the middle. CDR3 length: 14 residues. CDR3 in amino acids: CAISEDGDNYGYTF. The DNA for the CDR3 is TGTGCCATCAGTGAGGACGGGGATAACTATGGCTACACCTTC.

This clonotype was seen just once. The chain links TRBV16 to TRBJ2-3, with 10 positions matching TRBD2. Germline assignment: CDR1 KGHSY and CDR2 FQNENV. The V segment lost 2 bases and the J segment 6 bases; nucleotides outside the gene matches: 8. This CDR3 is built from 16 residues. CDR3 bases: TGTGCCAGCAGCCAACACCCCGGGACTAGCGATGATACGCAGTATTTT. This gives the protein CASSQHPGTSDDTQYF.

The sample holds a few counts of this clonotype. V usage is TRBV7-3 and J usage is TRBJ2-7; D is unclear. Per germline, CDR1 SGHTA and CDR2 FQGTGA. Between the trimmed V and J ends, which lost 10 bases and 5 bases, there was a span of 6 bases. The CDR3 covers 9 residues. CDR3 loop: CATVHEQYF. As DNA, the CDR3 is TGTGCCACGGTCCACGAGCAGTACTTC.

The chain uses TRBV7-9 and TRBJ2-3; a weak D match, TRBD2 (6 bases). V gave up 0 bases and J gave up 0 bases, with 16 bases separating them. This CDR3 has 18 amino acids. Germline V gene lookup returns CDR1 SEHNR and CDR2 FQNEAQ (reference sequence). CDR3 loop: CASSLALGGDPSTDTQYF. As DNA, the CDR3 is TGTGCCAGCAGCTTAGCGTTGGGGGGAGACCCTAGCACAGATACGCAGTATTTT.

The genes are TRBV28 and TRBJ2-1, with 9 nucleotides matching TRBD2. The J segment lost 6 bases and the V segment lost 6 bases, leaving 9 bases of the junction unmatched. CDR1 and CDR2 (germline): MDHEN, SYDVKM. The CDR3 is 15 amino acids. The CDR3 DNA sequence: TGTGCCAGCAGCCGCGCACTAGCGGGTGTCAATGAGCAGTTCTTC. It is translated as CASSRALAGVNEQFF.

This clonotype was detected a few times. The genes are TRBV18 and TRBJ2-3; D is possibly TRBD2 (6 bases). Trimming removed 2 bases from V and 1 base from J, with 16 bases in between. Per germline, CDR1 KGHSH and CDR2 LQKENI. The CDR3 has 17 residues. Here the CDR3 reads CASSPEGWTKGTDTQYF. As DNA, the CDR3 is TGTGCCAGCTCACCAGAGGGGTGGACTAAAGGCACAGATACGCAGTATTTT.

Only a few counts were recorded for this clonotype. The chain employs TRBV11-3 and TRBJ2-6; TRBD2 matches 10 bases. After removal of 3 bases from V and 3 bases from J, the junction contained 14 bases not matched to a gene. This CDR3 has 20 residues. Germline CDR1 SGHNT, CDR2 YENEEA. The CDR3 sequence: CASSFSSHQAGGLGANVLTF. CDR3 DNA sequence: TGTGCCAGCAGCTTTAGTAGCCATCAAGCGGGGGGGCTTGGGGCCAACGTCCTGACTTTC. Using reference TRBV11-3 and TRBJ2-6 for the parts outside the CDR3, the full variable domain is EAGVVQSPRYKIIEKKQPVAFWCNPISGHNTLYWYLQNLGQGPELLIRYENEEAVDDSQLPKDRFSAERLKGVDSTLKIQPAELGDSAVYLCASSFSSHQAGGLGANVLTFGAGSRLTVL.

The chain employs TRBV7-2 and TRBJ1-5; no firm D call. CDR1 and CDR2 from the germline V gene are SGHTA and FQGNSA. The CDR3 consists of 15 residues. V lost 5 bases and J 1 base, leaving 12 bases between the germline ends. CDR3 sequence reads: CASSPRGGSNQPQHF. For the CDR3, the DNA is TGTGCCAGCAGCCCACGGGGTGGCAGCAATCAGCCCCAGCATTTT. The variable domain in full, completed from reference TRBV7-2 and TRBJ1-5, reads GAGVSQSPSNKVTEKGKDVELRCDPISGHTALYWYRQSLGQGLEFLIYFQGNSAPDKSGLPSDRFSAERTGGSVSTLTIQRTQQEDSAVYLCASSPRGGSNQPQHFGDGTRLSIL.

This clonotype was detected a few times. The chain joins TRBV5-5 to TRBJ1-1; D remains unclear. The CDR3 sequence is 12 residues long. V gave up 6 bases and J gave up 0 bases, with 6 bases separating them. The germline V gene encodes CDR1 SGHKS and CDR2 YYEKEE (reference sequence). The CDR3 is CASKAMNTEAFF. The CDR3 DNA sequence: TGTGCCAGCAAGGCCATGAACACTGAAGCTTTCTTT.

The V gene is TRBV20-1, the J gene TRBJ2-3; tentative D call: TRBD2 (6 bases). Germline CDR1 is DFQATT and CDR2 is SNEGSKA (reference sequence). The CDR3 covers 14 residues. V dropped 6 bases and J dropped 2 bases, with 15 bases sitting between them. The CDR3 DNA reads as TGCAGTGCCAGACCCACGGACTACACAGATACGCAGTATTTT. Its protein is CSARPTDYTDTQYF.

CDR3 amino acids: CASSLIVDTQYF. The DNA of the CDR3 is TGTGCCAGCAGCTTAATTGTTGATACGCAGTATTTT. The rearrangement joins TRBV11-2 to TRBJ2-3; D is undetermined. Germline V lookup: CDR1 SGHAT, CDR2 FQNNGV. Deletions cut 2 bases from V and 6 bases from J, with 6 bases between. CDR3 length: 12 amino acids. Combining the CDR3 with reference TRBV11-2 and TRBJ2-3 gives the whole variable domain EAGVAQSPRYKIIEKRQSVAFWCNPISGHATLYWYQQILGQGPKLLIQFQNNGVVDDSQLPKDRFSAERLKGVDSTLKIQPAKLEDSAVYLCASSLIVDTQYFGPGTRLTVL.

CDR3 residues: CASSLTWKETQYF. The CDR3 DNA is TGTGCCAGCAGCTTAACCTGGAAAGAGACCCAGTACTTC. This chain joins TRBV7-3 and TRBJ2-5; no firm D call. This CDR3 is 13 amino acids long. The V gene lost 0 bases and the J gene lost 3 bases, with 5 bases spanning the gap. Per germline, CDR1 SGHTA and CDR2 FQGTGA.

This clonotype has a handful of counts. V is TRBV7-2 and J is TRBJ2-7; TRBD2 aligns across 13 bases. Trimming at V came to 5 bases and at J to 6 bases, leaving 4 bases not matched to a gene. This CDR3 has 14 residues. CDR1 is SGHTA, CDR2 FQGNSA, per germline. For the CDR3, the DNA is TGTGCCAGCAGCGCCCGACTAGCGGGAGGCGAGCAGTACTTC. Protein product: CASSARLAGGEQYF.

This clonotype came up a few times. The V and J genes are TRBV7-2 and TRBJ2-5, with D unclear. V shed 3 bases and J shed 2 bases, with 4 bases lying between them. Germline V gene data show CDR1 as SGHTA and CDR2 as FQGNSA. The CDR3 contains 12 residues. This CDR3 reads CASSLWQETQYF. CDR3 bases: TGTGCCAGCAGCTTGTGGCAAGAGACCCAGTACTTC.

This clonotype was counted between two and nine times. This chain uses TRBV12-3 or TRBV12-4 with TRBJ2-7; perhaps TRBD2 as D (6 bases). V was pared by 5 bases and J by 2 bases, with 10 bases between. CDR3 length equals 13 residues. This CDR3 is CASSTGGTYEQYF. CDR3 DNA: TGTGCCAGCAGTACCGGAGGGACCTACGAGCAGTACTTC.

V gene TRBV21-1 combines with J gene TRBJ1-1; TRBD1 is taken as the D call from the table, unchecked against the DNA. TRBV21-1 is shown as a pseudogene. CDR3 length: 15 residues. The CDR3 loop is CASSKRSPGGAEAFF. In DNA form, the CDR3 reads TGTGCCAGCAGCAAAAGATCCCCAGGAGGCGCTGAAGCTTTCTTT.

This clonotype was detected ten times or more. The chain couples TRBV7-3 to TRBJ2-7; D possibly matches TRBD1 or TRBD2 (6 bases each). This CDR3 comprises 16 residues. V dropped 5 bases and J dropped 4 bases, with 21 bases sitting between them. Looked up from germline, CDR1 is SGHTA and CDR2 is FQGTGA. The CDR3 region is CASSQYRVDGRYEQYF. CDR3 in DNA: TGTGCCAGCAGCCAGTACAGGGTGGACGGGAGATACGAGCAGTACTTC.

This chain links TRBV2 with TRBJ2-4, with D perhaps matching TRBD2 (6 bases). This CDR3 has 13 amino acids. The V and J ends lost 9 bases and 0 bases respectively, with 9 bases between them. The germline V gene encodes CDR1 SNHLY and CDR2 FYNNEI. In nucleotides, the CDR3 is TGTGCCAGGGGGGGTGGAGCCAAAAACATTCAGTACTTC. It yields the protein CARGGGAKNIQYF.

V is TRBV18 and J is TRBJ2-7; D possibly matches TRBD1 or TRBD2 (6 bases each). This CDR3 spans 13 amino acids. Germline assignment: CDR1 KGHSH and CDR2 LQKENI. V was trimmed by 7 bases and J by 3 bases, leaving 13 bases between them. The CDR3: CASYGGGGYEQYF. The CDR3 region has the DNA TGTGCCAGCTACGGCGGAGGGGGCTACGAGCAGTACTTC. The complete variable domain, with remaining parts taken from reference TRBV18 and TRBJ2-7, reads NAGVMQNPRHLVRRRGQEARLRCSPMKGHSHVYWYRQLPEEGLKFMVYLQKENIIDESGMPKERFSAEFPKEGPSILRIQQVVRGDSAAYFCASYGGGGYEQYFGPGTRLTVT.

The genes are TRBV15 and TRBJ1-1; D ambiguous. Germline V gives CDR1 LNHNV, CDR2 YYDKDF (reference sequence). CDR3 length equals 14 residues. V was cut by 2 bases and J by 0 bases, with 7 bases left in between. CDR3 sequence (DNA): TGTGCCACCAGCAGATTCCAGTTGAACACTGAAGCTTTCTTT. It encodes CATSRFQLNTEAFF. The whole variable domain, remainder taken from reference TRBV15 and TRBJ1-1, is DAMVIQNPRYQVTQFGKPVTLSCSQTLNHNVMYWYQQKSSQAPKLLFHYYDKDFNNEADTPDNFQSRRPNTSFCFLDIRSPGLGDTAMYLCATSRFQLNTEAFFGQGTRLTVV.